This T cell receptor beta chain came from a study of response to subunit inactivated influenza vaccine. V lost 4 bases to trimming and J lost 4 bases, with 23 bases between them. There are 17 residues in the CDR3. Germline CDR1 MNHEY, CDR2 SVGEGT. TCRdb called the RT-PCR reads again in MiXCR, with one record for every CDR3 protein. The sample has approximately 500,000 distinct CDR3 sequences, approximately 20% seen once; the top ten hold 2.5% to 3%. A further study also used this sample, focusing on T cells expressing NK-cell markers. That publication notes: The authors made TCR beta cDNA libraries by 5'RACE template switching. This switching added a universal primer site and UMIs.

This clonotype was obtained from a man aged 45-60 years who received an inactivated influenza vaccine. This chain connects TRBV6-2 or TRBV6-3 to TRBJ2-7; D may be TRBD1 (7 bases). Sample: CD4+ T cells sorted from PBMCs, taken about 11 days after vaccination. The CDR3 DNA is TGTGCCAGCAGTTTCCCCACAAACAGGGGACTTTCGTACGAGCAGTACTTC. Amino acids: CASSFPTNRGLSYEQYF.